This T cell receptor beta chain comes out of a study of post-analysis software for immune sequencing data. cDNA libraries of TCR beta carried unique molecular identifiers. MiXCR, applied by TCRdb to the PCR reads, yields one record per CDR3 protein. This sample has fewer than 550,000 distinct CDR3 sequences, with around 31% found just once. On this clonotype itself: The germline gene is not matched at one end of the junction; a read error may be the cause.

The sample was blood. This receptor was obtained from a girl between 2 and 17 years old with multiple sclerosis.

CDR3 nucleotide sequence: TGTGCCAGGGGCAAGATAAGCTCCTACAGTGAGCAGTTCTTC. It yields the protein CARGKISSYSEQFF. The chain is built from TRBV2 and TRBJ2-1; D is uncertain. Germline CDR1 and CDR2: SNHLY and FYNNEI. The CDR3 contains 14 residues.